Listed here are 10 T cell receptor beta chains from one sample, sequenced in a study of shared clonotypes between healthy human individuals. The naive CD8 subset, CD45RO-negative cells positively selected for CCR7, excluded terminally differentiated effector memory CD45RA+ cells. Some clones are missing from TCRdb's copy, which holds only in-frame ones; the method was immunoSEQ multiplex PCR. Of some 800,000 clones in the sample, about 92% are singletons; the top ten hold approximately 25%. The sample taken for sequencing was naive CD8+ T cells sorted from blood. These receptors were obtained from a man aged 30-40 years in good health.

To note about this clone: The same CDR3 is also encoded by other DNA sequences in this sample. CDR3 DNA sequence: TGTGCCAGTAGTATAGTGCCCGGAGAGACCCAGTACTTC. Protein product: CASSIVPGETQYF. V and J are TRBV19 and TRBJ2-5; D is uncertain. The CDR3 is made up of 13 amino acids. CDR1 LNHDA and CDR2 SQIVND come from the germline V gene (reference sequence). The V and J ends lost 1 base and 4 bases respectively, with 7 bases between them. The complete variable domain, with remaining parts taken from reference TRBV19 and TRBJ2-5, reads DGGITQSPKYLFRKEGQNVTLSCEQNLNHDAMYWYRQDPGQGLRLIYYSQIVNDFQKGDIAEGYSVSREKKESFPLTVTSAQKNPTAFYLCASSIVPGETQYFGPGTRLLVL.

The chain joins TRBV4-1 to TRBJ2-6; 8 positions agree with TRBD1. V was pared by 4 bases and J by 0 bases, with 8 bases of the junction left unmatched. The germline V gene encodes CDR1 MGHRA and CDR2 YSYEKL. This CDR3 has 18 amino acids. The CDR3 region has the DNA TGCGCCAGCAGCCTGGGGACAGGAGGGCCCTCTGGGGCCAACGTCCTGACTTTC. Translating it yields CASSLGTGGPSGANVLTF.

The rearrangement uses TRBV4-2 and TRBJ2-1; D unclear. Germline values: CDR1 LGHNA, CDR2 YNFKEQ. CDR3 size: 13 residues. Between the trimmed V and J ends, which lost 1 base and 7 bases, there was a span of 8 bases. The CDR3 bases are TGTGCCAGCAGCCAAGGTGAATGGAATGAGCAGTTCTTC. This codes for CASSQGEWNEQFF.

This clone has a single count. The chain has TRBV6-5 and TRBJ2-1, with D possibly matching TRBD2 (6 bases). Germline V gene lookup returns CDR1 MNHEY and CDR2 SVGAGI. Trimming left V 6 bases short and J 6 bases short, with 18 bases between. The CDR3 runs 15 residues. Here the CDR3 DNA reads TGTGCCAGCAGGGCGGGCGGGATCCGTTCCAATGAGCAGTTCTTC. This encodes CASRAGGIRSNEQFF.

This sequence joins TRBV5-1 and TRBJ2-3, with 12 bases aligning to TRBD2. CDR1 is SGHRS and CDR2 is YFSETQ in the germline V gene. The CDR3 extends over 16 amino acids. Trimming cost V 4 bases and J 3 bases; bases outside gene matches: 6. CDR3 nucleotide sequence: TGCGCCAGCAGCCCAAGACTAGCGGGAGATACAGATACGCAGTATTTT. As protein: CASSPRLAGDTDTQYF.

The rearrangement joins TRBV6-5 to TRBJ2-7; no clear D gene. Germline V lookup: CDR1 MNHEY, CDR2 SVGAGI. Trimming pared 5 bases from V and 5 bases from J, leaving 4 bases between. The length of the CDR3 is 10 residues. CDR3 residues: CASSPHEQYF. The CDR3 DNA reads as TGTGCCAGCAGTCCTCACGAGCAGTACTTC.

This sequence joins TRBV28 and TRBJ2-7; no clear D gene. Germline assignment: CDR1 MDHEN and CDR2 SYDVKM. The CDR3 extends over 12 amino acids. The V gene lost 6 bases and the J gene lost 3 bases, with 9 bases spanning the gap. CDR3 protein: CASSPDHYEQYF. The CDR3 DNA reads as TGTGCCAGCAGCCCGGACCACTACGAGCAGTACTTC. The full variable domain, rest sourced from reference TRBV28 and TRBJ2-7, is DVKVTQSSRYLVKRTGEKVFLECVQDMDHENMFWYRQDPGLGLRLIYFSYDVKMKEKGDIPEGYSVSREKKERFSLILESASTNQTSMYLCASSPDHYEQYFGPGTRLTVT.

The chain joins TRBV7-6 to TRBJ1-4, with 8 bases identical to TRBD1. This CDR3 comprises 18 residues. Germline-derived CDR1 and CDR2 are SGHVS and FNYEAQ. Germline trimming cut 0 bases from V and 0 bases from J; bases unmatched to any gene: 6. CDR3 bases: TGTGCCAGCAGCTTAGCGCGGGGACAGGAAGCAACTAATGAAAAACTGTTTTTT. Translation gives CASSLARGQEATNEKLFF.

The V call is TRBV27, the J call TRBJ2-2, with 9 bases fitting TRBD2. V shed 2 bases and J 0 bases; nucleotides not matched to a gene: 4. Germline assignment: CDR1 MNHEY and CDR2 SMNVEV (reference sequence). The CDR3 has 17 residues. The CDR3 DNA follows: TGTGCCAGCAGTTTAAGGGCGGGAGGGACGAACACCGGGGAGCTGTTTTTT. The encoded protein is CASSLRAGGTNTGELFF.

The chain combines TRBV16 with TRBJ2-7, with 8 bases fitting TRBD2. The CDR3 has 15 residues. V dropped 4 bases and J dropped 5; count of bases not matched to a gene: 10. The germline gives CDR1 KGHSY, CDR2 FQNENV. As DNA, the CDR3 is TGTGCCAGCAGCCTCCGGGGGGGGTACAGGGACGAGCAGTACTTC. Its protein product is CASSLRGGYRDEQYF.